This entry is about one TCR beta chain. Within the sample, other DNA sequences also encode this same CDR3. The data belong to a study of blood T cell repertoires in COVID-19. Using immunoSEQ multiplex PCR, the repertoire was profiled, and TCRdb retains in-frame clones only, with some absent. Of about 64,000 clones listed, approximately 91% were seen once; the top ten hold roughly 4%. CDR3 length: 13 residues. Germline loops: CDR1 GTSNPN, CDR2 SVGIG (reference sequence). Trimming removed 3 bases from V and 2 bases from J, with 10 bases in between. The sequence was obtained from a man in his 70s with acute or convalescent COVID-19. Material: peripheral blood. The gene calls are TRBV30 and TRBJ2-5, with D tentatively TRBD2 (6 bases). CDR3 DNA: TGTGCCTGGAGCGGGGGACCGCAAGAGACCCAGTACTTC. It specifies CAWSGGPQETQYF. The entire variable domain, with the rest obtained from reference TRBV30 and TRBJ2-5, is as follows: SQTIHQWPATLVQPVGSPLSLECTVEGTSNPNLYWYRQAAGRGLQLLFYSVGIGQISSEVPQNLSASRPQDRQFILSSKKLLLSDSGFYLCAWSGGPQETQYFGPGTRLLVL.